This T cell receptor beta chain was sequenced during a study of blood T cell repertoires in COVID-19. The table came from immunoSEQ multiplex PCR; TCRdb's copy has only in-frame clones and leaves some out. The sample has under 150,000 clones, more than 70% seen once. Trimming took 2 bases from V and 6 from J, leaving 4 bases between them. Per germline, CDR1 SGHDT and CDR2 YYEEEE. There are 11 residues in the CDR3. The sequenced sample was peripheral blood. This clonotype was obtained from an elderly man with active or convalescent COVID-19. The chain joins TRBV5-6 to TRBJ2-3; no clear D gene. Here the CDR3 reads CASSFEDTQYF. CDR3 bases: TGTGCCAGCAGCTTCGAGGATACGCAGTATTTT.